The 20 T cell receptor beta chains in this list originate from one sample, sequenced in a study of CD8+ T cells in alopecia areata. Sequencing used cDNA as its template, made by extracting RNA and reverse transcribing it. This table comes from immunoSEQ multiplex PCR, and its TCRdb copy is limited to in-frame clones, with some not included. This sample yields under 70,000 clones, of which 55% to 65% are seen a single time; over 15% belongs to the top ten. Source: CD8+ T cells sorted from blood, taken at week 0. The source of these receptors is a human donor with alopecia areata.

V is TRBV29-1 and J is TRBJ2-7; possible D gene TRBD1, 5 bases. The CDR3 runs 12 residues. Germline assignment: CDR1 SQVTM and CDR2 ANQGSEA. Trimming shortened V by 4 bases and J by 0 bases, and 7 bases separated the two germline ends. CDR3 region: CSVVGVSYEQYF. CDR3 DNA sequence: TGCAGCGTTGTAGGGGTCTCCTACGAGCAGTACTTC.

J is TRBJ1-2 and V is TRBV7-9, with 12 bases matching TRBD1. This CDR3 contains 19 residues. The ends lost 0 bases at V and 4 bases at J; junction bases unmatched: 12. The germline V gene encodes CDR1 SEHNR and CDR2 FQNEAQ (reference sequence). The CDR3 region is CASSLAIRGQGARSYGYTF. CDR3 DNA sequence: TGTGCCAGCAGCTTAGCGATAAGGGGACAGGGGGCGCGGAGCTATGGCTACACCTTC.

This clone was observed at least ten times. V is TRBV29-1 and J is TRBJ2-5; D uncertain. V lost 2 bases, J lost 5 bases, and 15 bases lay in between. The germline CDR1 and CDR2 sequences are SQVTM and ANQGSEA. This CDR3 has 14 residues. The CDR3 nucleotides read TGCAGCGTTGAATTGAGAAAGAATTGGGAGACCCAGTACTTC. It specifies CSVELRKNWETQYF.

The genes are TRBV5-1 and TRBJ2-5, with a weak D call TRBD2 (5 bases). Trimming removed 6 bases at V and 2 bases at J, with 14 bases between. This CDR3 has 14 residues. The germline V gene encodes CDR1 SGHRS and CDR2 YFSETQ. CDR3 region: CASTLGDVQETQYF. In DNA, the CDR3 is TGCGCCAGCACCCTCGGGGATGTACAAGAGACCCAGTACTTC.

This chain uses TRBV27 with TRBJ1-2; TRBD1 is a possible D gene (6 bases). Germline CDR1 reads MNHEY; CDR2 reads SMNVEV (reference sequence). CDR3 length: 13 amino acids. V was cut by 0 bases and J by 7 bases, with 9 bases left in between. CDR3 protein: CASSLSEGGGYTF. CDR3 bases: TGTGCCAGCAGTTTATCAGAGGGGGGTGGCTACACCTTC.

The chain has TRBV28 and TRBJ2-1; TRBD2 is a possible D gene (6 bases). Per the germline V gene, CDR1 is MDHEN and CDR2 is SYDVKM. V was clipped by 5 bases and J by 4 bases, with 30 bases between them. This CDR3 region has 20 residues. The CDR3 DNA follows: TGTGCCAGCAGTGAGACCTTCAGGGAGGTGGCACTACCAGGATACAATGAGCAGTTCTTC. It yields the protein CASSETFREVALPGYNEQFF. The full variable domain, in which reference TRBV28 and TRBJ2-1 provide the parts outside the CDR3, is DVKVTQSSRYLVKRTGEKVFLECVQDMDHENMFWYRQDPGLGLRLIYFSYDVKMKEKGDIPEGYSVSREKKERFSLILESASTNQTSMYLCASSETFREVALPGYNEQFFGPGTRLTVL.

This rearrangement joins TRBV20-1 to TRBJ2-3; D not certain. Looked up from germline, CDR1 is DFQATT and CDR2 is SNEGSKA (reference sequence). CDR3 length: 11 amino acids. V was clipped by 4 bases and J by 3 bases, with 5 bases between them. As DNA, the CDR3 is TGCAGTGCTAAGGGAACAGATACGCAGTATTTT. It specifies CSAKGTDTQYF.

This chain connects TRBV27 to TRBJ2-2; either TRBD1 or TRBD2 may supply D (5 bases each). Trimming pared 2 bases from V and 9 bases from J, leaving 16 bases between. The CDR3 has 15 amino acids. CDR1 and CDR2 from the germline V gene are MNHEY and SMNVEV (reference sequence). In nucleotides, the CDR3 is TGTGCCAGCAGTTTACGGGACGGATACTCCCGGGAGCTGTTTTTT. The encoded protein is CASSLRDGYSRELFF.

The J gene is TRBJ2-1, the V gene TRBV27; D is undetermined. The ends were cut back, 2 bases at V and 7 bases at J, with 12 bases in the middle. CDR3 length: 14 amino acids. Germline values: CDR1 MNHEY, CDR2 SMNVEV (reference sequence). CDR3 sequence (DNA): TGTGCCAGCAGTTTAAGCCCTTCCTGGAATGAGCAGTTCTTC. Protein product: CASSLSPSWNEQFF.

The chain links TRBV7-9 to TRBJ2-5; 8 nucleotides agree with TRBD1. The V gene end was trimmed by 2 bases and the J gene end by 1 base; junction bases not matched to a gene: 3. Germline V gene sequence: CDR1 SEHNR, CDR2 FQNEAQ (reference sequence). The CDR3 runs to 15 residues. CDR3 in amino acids: CASSLQTGGQETQYF. As DNA, the CDR3 is TGTGCCAGCAGCTTACAAACAGGGGGCCAAGAGACCCAGTACTTC.

This clone appeared a few times. The V gene is TRBV28, the J gene TRBJ1-3, with no clear D. The CDR3 is 15 amino acids. CDR1 and CDR2 (germline): MDHEN, SYDVKM. V was clipped by 6 bases and J by 3 bases, with 15 bases between them. The CDR3, as DNA: TGTGCCAGCAGCCCCGCAGGCTCTGTTGGAAACACCATATATTTT. Its protein product is CASSPAGSVGNTIYF. The full variable domain, rest sourced from reference TRBV28 and TRBJ1-3, is DVKVTQSSRYLVKRTGEKVFLECVQDMDHENMFWYRQDPGLGLRLIYFSYDVKMKEKGDIPEGYSVSREKKERFSLILESASTNQTSMYLCASSPAGSVGNTIYFGEGSWLTVV.

The chain is built from TRBV6-6 and TRBJ2-3; D is possibly TRBD2 (5 bases). CDR3 length equals 15 residues. CDR1 and CDR2 (germline): MNHNY, SVGAGI (reference sequence). V was shortened by 4 bases and J by 2 bases, with 13 bases between the two germline ends. The CDR3 DNA sequence: TGTGCCAGCAGTTCCTCCCGGGAACACACAGATACGCAGTATTTT. It is translated as CASSSSREHTDTQYF.

This clone was detected a few times. The V call is TRBV28, the J call TRBJ2-5; D is possibly TRBD2 (6 bases). V was trimmed by 4 bases and J by 7 bases, leaving 16 bases between them. Germline CDR1 is MDHEN and CDR2 is SYDVKM. The CDR3 has 14 residues. The CDR3 sequence is CASSSDDGRGTQYF. Here the CDR3 DNA reads TGTGCCAGCAGTTCCGACGACGGGAGAGGGACCCAGTACTTC.

This clone has more than one count but fewer than ten. J is TRBJ2-1 and V is TRBV29-1; D ambiguous. CDR1 SQVTM and CDR2 ANQGSEA come from the germline V gene. V lost 3 bases and J 3 bases, leaving 15 bases between the germline ends. The CDR3 has 15 amino acids. The CDR3: CSVEDGSINYNEQFF. CDR3 in DNA: TGCAGCGTTGAGGATGGTTCAATAAACTACAATGAGCAGTTCTTC.

This chain uses TRBV4-1 with TRBJ2-5; no definite D call. Germline lookup yields CDR1 MGHRA and CDR2 YSYEKL. The V gene lost 4 bases and the J gene lost 0 bases, with 12 bases spanning the gap. The CDR3 covers 15 residues. In nucleotides, the CDR3 is TGCGCCAGCAGCCCCCGGACCATGAACCAAGAGACCCAGTACTTC. Protein: CASSPRTMNQETQYF.

This clone appeared once. A single base separates this from a much larger clone, so it may be a read error. The rearrangement joins TRBV7-2 to TRBJ2-1; perhaps TRBD2 as D (6 bases). V was cut by 5 bases and J by 0 bases, with 11 bases left in between. Per the germline V gene, CDR1 is SGHTA and CDR2 is FQGNSA. This CDR3 region has 15 residues. In DNA, the CDR3 is TGTGCCAGCAGCGATAGCGGAAGCTCCTACAATGAGCAGTTCTTC. This translates into CASSDSGSSYNEQFF.

This clone was seen only once. CDR3 nucleotide sequence: TGTGCCAGCAGTTGGGGCGGTAGCTCCTACGAGCAGTACTTC. As protein: CASSWGGSSYEQYF. J is TRBJ2-7 and V is TRBV6-5, with a tentative D call TRBD1 (5 bases). The CDR3 loop spans 14 amino acids. Germline V gene sequence: CDR1 MNHEY, CDR2 SVGAGI. V dropped 4 bases and J dropped 0 bases, with 10 bases sitting between them.

The chain is built from TRBV2 and TRBJ2-2; D unresolved. The CDR3 loop spans 12 amino acids. The germline V and J ends were trimmed by 4 bases and 4 bases, with 4 bases remaining between them. CDR1 and CDR2 (germline): SNHLY, FYNNEI. The CDR3 nucleotides read TGTGCCAGCAGTGGGTTCACCGGGGAGCTGTTTTTT. As protein: CASSGFTGELFF.

V is TRBV11-3 and J is TRBJ2-7, with a weak D call TRBD2 (5 bases). The CDR3 contains 15 residues. Germline V gene data show CDR1 as SGHNT and CDR2 as YENEEA. Trimming pared 1 base from V and 3 bases from J, leaving 13 bases between. The CDR3 DNA follows: TGTGCCAGCAGCTTAGGAACGGGGATAGTCTACGAGCAGTACTTC. Translation gives CASSLGTGIVYEQYF.

This clone was detected only a few times. The chain employs TRBV5-1 and TRBJ2-5, with 9 bases matching TRBD1. Looked up from germline, CDR1 is SGHRS and CDR2 is YFSETQ. J was trimmed by 4 bases and V by 2 bases; bases with no gene match: 3. This CDR3 spans 14 amino acids. CDR3 residues: CASSFTGGRETQYF. CDR3 in DNA: TGCGCCAGCAGCTTTACAGGGGGCCGAGAGACCCAGTACTTC.